This passage covers 5 T cell receptor beta chains from one sample sequenced in a study of T-cell reconstitution after alpha-beta-depleted transplantation in children. The TCRbeta library incorporated unique molecular identifiers. TCRdb re-called the PCR reads through MiXCR, storing one row per CDR3 protein. The sample shows almost 400,000 distinct CDR3 sequences, 20% of them seen only once. The sequenced sample was PBMCs from the stem cell graft donor, obtained from the stem cell graft. All receptors come from a human donor who donated a stem cell graft to a child with acute myeloid leukemia.

The chain recombines TRBV7-3 with TRBJ2-1; the match to TRBD1 covers 11 bases. Germline trimming cut 3 bases from V and 3 bases from J; bases unmatched to any gene: 7. The CDR3 is 17 residues long. Germline loops: CDR1 SGHTA, CDR2 FQGTGA. The CDR3 loop is CASSLTSGTGGYNEQFF. The CDR3 coding sequence is TGTGCCAGCAGCTTGACCTCCGGGACAGGGGGCTACAATGAGCAGTTCTTC.

This clonotype was counted only a few times. The chain uses TRBV15 and TRBJ2-3, with 7 positions matching TRBD1. The trim removed 0 bases at V and 2 bases at J, leaving 8 bases unmatched. There are 17 residues in the CDR3. Germline V gene lookup returns CDR1 LNHNV and CDR2 YYDKDF (reference sequence). The CDR3 loop reads CATSRDDRESFTDTQYF. The CDR3 DNA reads as TGTGCCACCAGCAGAGATGACAGGGAGTCCTTCACAGATACGCAGTATTTT. Supplemented by reference TRBV15 and TRBJ2-3, the full variable domain reads DAMVIQNPRYQVTQFGKPVTLSCSQTLNHNVMYWYQQKSSQAPKLLFHYYDKDFNNEADTPDNFQSRRPNTSFCFLDIRSPGLGDTAMYLCATSRDDRESFTDTQYFGPGTRLTVL.

This clonotype has at least ten counts. The chain joins TRBV29-1 to TRBJ2-1; tentatively, D is TRBD1 or TRBD2 (5 bases each). The germline V and J ends were trimmed by 7 bases and 5 bases, with 18 bases remaining between them. The CDR3 totals 14 residues. Germline values: CDR1 SQVTM, CDR2 ANQGSEA. CDR3 sequence reads: CSGETGTAHNEQFF. For the CDR3, the DNA is TGCAGCGGCGAAACCGGGACGGCGCACAATGAGCAGTTCTTC.

In its sample, this clonotype was seen many times. The rearrangement uses TRBV29-1 and TRBJ2-7; TRBD2 matches 14 bases. The length of the CDR3 is 15 residues. Germline V CDR1 and CDR2: SQVTM, ANQGSEA. The trim removed 4 bases at V and 3 bases at J, leaving 5 bases unmatched. The CDR3 here is CSVAGGTSGSYEQYF. The CDR3 DNA sequence: TGCAGCGTTGCGGGGGGGACTAGCGGGAGCTACGAGCAGTACTTC.

The chain employs TRBV6-1 and TRBJ2-7; 8 nucleotides align to TRBD2. This CDR3 comprises 17 residues. Germline V gives CDR1 MNHNS, CDR2 SASEGT. The V gene end was trimmed by 2 bases and the J gene end by 3 bases; junction bases not matched to a gene: 12. For the CDR3, the DNA is TGTGCCAGCAGTGAAAAAGTCCCGGGAGGGCCCAACTACGAGCAGTACTTC. Its translation: CASSEKVPGGPNYEQYF.